This T cell receptor beta chain was obtained from a study of T cell repertoires in cytomegalovirus infection. About the research overall: The public TCR beta signatures pointed to both CMV infection and matching HLA type.

TCRdb re-called the reads through MiXCR, storing one row per CDR3 protein. This table has roughly 700,000 distinct CDR3 sequences, 30% to 40% appearing once. As concerns this clonotype: Its matching antigen is unknown.

This CDR3 region has 14 residues. The germline V and J ends were trimmed by 5 bases and 6 bases, with 13 bases remaining between them. The germline gives CDR1 MNHGY, CDR2 SAAAGT. Overall study results and limits: HLA-C-restricted CMV-specific TCR beta clonotypes prevailed in the ex vivo response.

The source of this sequence is a human donor in good health (CMV status not recorded). Some clones in this sample may be carry-over from other donors' samples. The input for sequencing was cultured PBMCs, taken from culture after CMV antigen stimulation. The chain joins TRBV6-8 to TRBJ1-4; D might be TRBD1 (5 bases). The DNA of the CDR3 is TGTGCCAGCAGTAGAAATGAGGGGTATGAAAAACTGTTTTTT. The encoded protein is CASSRNEGYEKLFF.